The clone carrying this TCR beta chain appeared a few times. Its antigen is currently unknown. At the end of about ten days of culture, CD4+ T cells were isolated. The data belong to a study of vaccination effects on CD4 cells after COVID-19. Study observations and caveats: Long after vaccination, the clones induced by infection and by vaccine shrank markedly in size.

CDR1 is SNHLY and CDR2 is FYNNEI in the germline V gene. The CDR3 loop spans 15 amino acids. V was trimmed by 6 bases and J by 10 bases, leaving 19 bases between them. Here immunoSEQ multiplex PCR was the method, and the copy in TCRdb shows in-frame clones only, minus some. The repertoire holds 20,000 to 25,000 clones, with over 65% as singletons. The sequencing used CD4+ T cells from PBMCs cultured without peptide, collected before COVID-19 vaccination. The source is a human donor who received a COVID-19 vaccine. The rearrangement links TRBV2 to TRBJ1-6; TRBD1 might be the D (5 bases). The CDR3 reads CASSPYMGLNSPLHF. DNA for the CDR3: TGTGCCAGCAGCCCCTATATGGGACTTAACTCACCCCTCCACTTT.